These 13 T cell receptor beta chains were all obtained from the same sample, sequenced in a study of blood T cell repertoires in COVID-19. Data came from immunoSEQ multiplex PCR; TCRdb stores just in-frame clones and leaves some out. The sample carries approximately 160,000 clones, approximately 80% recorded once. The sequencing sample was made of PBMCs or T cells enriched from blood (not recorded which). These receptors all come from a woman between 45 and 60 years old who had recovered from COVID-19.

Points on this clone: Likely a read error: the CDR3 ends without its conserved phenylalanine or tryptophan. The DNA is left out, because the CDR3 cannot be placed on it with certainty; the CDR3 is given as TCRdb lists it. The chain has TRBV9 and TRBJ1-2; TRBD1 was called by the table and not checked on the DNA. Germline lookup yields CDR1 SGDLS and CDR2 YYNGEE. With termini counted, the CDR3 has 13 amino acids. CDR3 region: CASSVVGQTYVGI.

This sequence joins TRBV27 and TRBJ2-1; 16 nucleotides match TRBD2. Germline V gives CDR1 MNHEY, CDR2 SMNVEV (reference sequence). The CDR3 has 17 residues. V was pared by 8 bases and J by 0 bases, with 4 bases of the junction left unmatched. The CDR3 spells CASAGLAGGNSYNEQFF. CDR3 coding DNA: TGTGCCAGCGCGGGACTAGCGGGAGGGAACTCCTACAATGAGCAGTTCTTC.

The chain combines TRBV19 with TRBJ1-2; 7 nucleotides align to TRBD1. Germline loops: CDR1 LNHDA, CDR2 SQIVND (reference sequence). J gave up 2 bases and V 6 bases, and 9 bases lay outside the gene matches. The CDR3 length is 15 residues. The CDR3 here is CASSPRDRQNYGYTF. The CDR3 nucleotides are TGTGCCAGTAGCCCTCGGGACAGACAGAACTATGGCTACACCTTC.

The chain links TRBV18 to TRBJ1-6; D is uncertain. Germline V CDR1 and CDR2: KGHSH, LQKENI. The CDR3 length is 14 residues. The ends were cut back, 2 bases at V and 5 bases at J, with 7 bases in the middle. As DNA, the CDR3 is TGTGCCAGCTCACCAGGGGAGAATAATTCACCCCTCCACTTT. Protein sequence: CASSPGENNSPLHF.

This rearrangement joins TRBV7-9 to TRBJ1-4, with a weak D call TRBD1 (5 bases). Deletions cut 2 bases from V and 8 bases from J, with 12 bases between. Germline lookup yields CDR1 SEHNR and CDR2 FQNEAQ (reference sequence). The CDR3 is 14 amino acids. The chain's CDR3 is CASSLSFAGEKLFF. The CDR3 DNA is TGTGCCAGCAGCTTAAGTTTCGCAGGGGAAAAACTGTTTTTT.

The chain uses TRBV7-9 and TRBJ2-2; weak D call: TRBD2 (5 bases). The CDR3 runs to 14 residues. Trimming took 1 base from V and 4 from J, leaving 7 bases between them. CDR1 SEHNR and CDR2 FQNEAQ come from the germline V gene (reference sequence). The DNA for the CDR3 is TGTGCCAGCAGCTTAGGACTACCCACCGGGGAGCTGTTTTTT. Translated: CASSLGLPTGELFF.

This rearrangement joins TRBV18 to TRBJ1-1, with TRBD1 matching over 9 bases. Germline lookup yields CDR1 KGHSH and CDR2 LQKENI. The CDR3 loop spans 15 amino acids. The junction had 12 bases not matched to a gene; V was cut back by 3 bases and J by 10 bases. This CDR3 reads CASSPPATKDRGAFF. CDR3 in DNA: TGTGCCAGCTCACCCCCAGCCACTAAGGACAGGGGAGCTTTCTTT.

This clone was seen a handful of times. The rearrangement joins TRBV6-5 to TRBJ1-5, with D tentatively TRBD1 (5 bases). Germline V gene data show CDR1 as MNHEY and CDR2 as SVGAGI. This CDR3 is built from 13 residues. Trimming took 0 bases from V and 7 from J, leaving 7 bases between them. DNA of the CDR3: TGTGCCAGCAGTTACTCACGACAGCAGCCCCAGCATTTT. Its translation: CASSYSRQQPQHF.

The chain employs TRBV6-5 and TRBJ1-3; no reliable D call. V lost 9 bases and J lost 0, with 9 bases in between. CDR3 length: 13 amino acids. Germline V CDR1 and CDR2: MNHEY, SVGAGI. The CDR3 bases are TGTGCCAGTGGAGAGGCCTCTGGAAACACCATATATTTT. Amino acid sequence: CASGEASGNTIYF.

The CDR3 protein is CSVVWGLYGYTF. CDR3 DNA sequence: TGCAGCGTTGTGTGGGGCCTCTATGGCTACACCTTC. The gene calls are TRBV29-1 and TRBJ1-2; a possible D gene is TRBD1 (5 bases). The CDR3 covers 12 residues. The V and J ends lost 4 bases and 4 bases respectively, with 10 bases between them. The germline V gene has CDR1 SQVTM and CDR2 ANQGSEA. Variable domain in full (rest from reference TRBV29-1 and TRBJ1-2): SAVISQKPSRDICQRGTSLTIQCQVDSQVTMMFWYRQQPGQSLTLIATANQGSEATYESGFVIDKFPISRPNLTFSTLTVSNMSPEDSSIYLCSVVWGLYGYTFGSGTRLTVV.

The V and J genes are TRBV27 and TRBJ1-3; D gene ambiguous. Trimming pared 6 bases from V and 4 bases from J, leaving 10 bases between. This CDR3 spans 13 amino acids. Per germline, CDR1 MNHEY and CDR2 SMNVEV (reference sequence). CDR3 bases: TGTGCCAGCAGCCTTTCCGGGGGAAACACCATATATTTT. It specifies CASSLSGGNTIYF.

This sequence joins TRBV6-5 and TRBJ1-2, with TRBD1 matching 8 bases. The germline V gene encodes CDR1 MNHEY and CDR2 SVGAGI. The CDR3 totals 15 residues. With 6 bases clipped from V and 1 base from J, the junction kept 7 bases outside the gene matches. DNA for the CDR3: TGTGCCAGCAGGAAACCGGGACAGGATAACTATGGCTACACCTTC. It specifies CASRKPGQDNYGYTF.

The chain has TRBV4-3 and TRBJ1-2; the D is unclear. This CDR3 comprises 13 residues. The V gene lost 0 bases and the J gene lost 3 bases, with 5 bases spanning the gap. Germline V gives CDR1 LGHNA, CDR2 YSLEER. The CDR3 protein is CASSQERYYGYTF. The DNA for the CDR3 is TGCGCCAGCAGCCAAGAGCGGTACTATGGCTACACCTTC.